This paragraph reports one TCR beta chain. This record belongs to a study of tumour-infiltrating T cells in Burkitt lymphoma. TCRdb keeps only in-frame clones here, not all; method: immunoSEQ multiplex PCR. The repertoire holds over a thousand clones, with 70% to 90% as singletons. J lost 3 bases, V lost 1 base, and 2 bases had no gene match. CDR1 is PRHDT, CDR2 FYEKMQ, per germline (reference sequence). The CDR3 sequence is 15 residues long. The sequenced material came from tumor tissue. This chain connects TRBV13 to TRBJ2-1; 8 positions agree with TRBD1. This sequence originates from a human donor with Burkitt lymphoma. DNA of the CDR3: TGTGCCAGCAGCTTAGAACAGGGGGTCTACAATGAGCAGTTCTTC. It specifies CASSLEQGVYNEQFF.